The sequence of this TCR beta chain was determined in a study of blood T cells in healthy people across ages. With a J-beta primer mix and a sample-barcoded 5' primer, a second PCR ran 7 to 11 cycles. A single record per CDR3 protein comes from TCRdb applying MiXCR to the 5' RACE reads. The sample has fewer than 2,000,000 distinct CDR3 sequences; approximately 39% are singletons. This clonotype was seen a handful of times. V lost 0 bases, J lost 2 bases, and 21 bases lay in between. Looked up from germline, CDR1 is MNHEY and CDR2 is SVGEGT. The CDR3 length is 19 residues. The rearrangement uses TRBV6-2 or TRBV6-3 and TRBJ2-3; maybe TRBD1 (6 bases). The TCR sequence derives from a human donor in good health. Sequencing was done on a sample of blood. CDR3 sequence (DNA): TGTGCCAGCAGTTACTCGTTCTCTGGTGAGGGGGTGCTCACAGATACGCAGTATTTT. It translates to CASSYSFSGEGVLTDTQYF.